This T cell receptor beta chain was observed in a study of T cell changes during pregnancy in multiple sclerosis. CDR1 is MDHEN, CDR2 SYDVKM, per germline. The CDR3 is 15 amino acids. V shed 8 bases, J shed 0 bases, and the junction held 10 bases outside the gene matches. Sequencing used immunoSEQ multiplex PCR; TCRdb keeps in-frame clones, though not all of them. The sample yields over 100,000 clones, 80% to 95% seen once. Here the sequenced sample was peripheral blood, taken in the third trimester of pregnancy. V is TRBV28 and J is TRBJ2-7; 7 bases are shared with TRBD2. The TCR originated in a female donor with multiple sclerosis, enrolled in a pregnancy study. The CDR3 region is CASERREGSSYEQYF. The CDR3, as DNA: TGTGCCAGCGAAAGGAGGGAGGGGAGCTCCTACGAGCAGTACTTC.